Given below is one T cell receptor beta chain in context. What it binds is unknown. Generated by immunoSEQ multiplex PCR, the TCRdb table keeps only in-frame clones and is missing some. Among about 180,000 clones listed, roughly 88% were seen once. The entry originates in a study of T cell responses to AZD1222 COVID-19 vaccine. Study-level points and caveats: Females made up more of the donors, who were largely white British, and clonal diversity may have come out too low.

This CDR3 is 15 amino acids long. Germline V lookup: CDR1 LGHNA, CDR2 YNFKEQ. Trimming pared 0 bases from V and 4 bases from J, leaving 12 bases between. Doses given second, at about 4 or about 12 weeks, were pooled. This material consisted of peripheral blood, taken 28 days after the second AZD1222 dose. This TCR was sampled from an adult who received the AZD1222 COVID-19 vaccine. This chain connects TRBV4-2 to TRBJ1-1; D is perhaps TRBD1 (5 bases). CDR3 sequence (DNA): TGTGCCAGCAGCCAAGAGTATTGGGGGAGCACTGAAGCTTTCTTT. Its translation: CASSQEYWGSTEAFF.